This TCR beta chain came from a study of OX40 agonist ivuxolimab in advanced cancers. Only in-frame clones appear in the TCRdb table, and some are missing; sequencing was by immunoSEQ multiplex PCR. This table has some 61,000 clones, about 77% appearing once. CDR3 size: 15 residues. Germline CDR1 is MDHEN and CDR2 is SYDVKM. V dropped 4 bases and J dropped 3 bases, with 15 bases sitting between them. Findings of the study overall: Relative to CD4+, CD8+ T cells held more expanded clones on average.

On this clone itself: As yet, its antigen is unknown.

The TCR originated in an adult with an advanced solid tumor such as melanoma, head and neck, liver or kidney cancer. V and J are TRBV28 and TRBJ1-1; no clear D gene. The sequences come from CD4+ or CD8+ T cells sorted from blood, collected in a trial of the OX40 agonist ivuxolimab. CDR3 nucleotides: TGTGCCAGCAGTTCGGTGGGGAACGGGGACACTGAAGCTTTCTTT. It specifies CASSSVGNGDTEAFF.